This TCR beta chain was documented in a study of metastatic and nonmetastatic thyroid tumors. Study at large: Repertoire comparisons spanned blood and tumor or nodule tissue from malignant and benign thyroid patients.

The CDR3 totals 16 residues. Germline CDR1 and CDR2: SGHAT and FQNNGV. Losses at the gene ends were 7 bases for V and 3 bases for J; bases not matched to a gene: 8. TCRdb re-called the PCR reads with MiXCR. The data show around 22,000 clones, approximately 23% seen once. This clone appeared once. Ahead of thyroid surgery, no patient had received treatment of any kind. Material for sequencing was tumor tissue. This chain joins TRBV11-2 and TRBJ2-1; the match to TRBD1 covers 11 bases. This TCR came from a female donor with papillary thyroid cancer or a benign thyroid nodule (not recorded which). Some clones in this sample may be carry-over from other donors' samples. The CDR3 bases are TGTGCCAGCATCCAGAGGACAGGGGGCTTCTACAATGAGCAGTTCTTC. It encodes CASIQRTGGFYNEQFF.